This TCR beta chain comes out of a study of CD8+CD57+ T cells in acquired aplastic anemia. Study-wide background: Mean yield of DNA from sorted CD4+ and CD8+ cells was around 3 ug.

Points on this clonotype: This clone may be a read error of a much larger clone one base away.

Germline CDR1 MNHEY, CDR2 SVGAGI. This CDR3 contains 12 residues. For CDR3 and TCR beta VDJ profiling, genomic DNA was the template used. TCRdb reprocessed the reads with MiXCR, giving one entry per CDR3 protein. Of 250,000 to 350,000 distinct CDR3 sequences listed, approximately 55% were seen once; the top ten hold less than 10%. This sequence joins TRBV6-5 and TRBJ1-2; 7 bases are a match to TRBD1. Sequenced material: sorted CD4+, CD8+, or CD8+CD57+ T cells (not recorded which) from PBMCs. The sequence was obtained from a human donor with severe aplastic anemia or a healthy control (not recorded which). CDR3 region: CASSKQGTGYAF. The DNA for the CDR3 is TGTGCCAGCAGTAAACAGGGGACTGGCTACGCCTTC.